What follows are 20 T cell receptor beta chains derived from one specimen sequenced in a study of control samples from healthy donors and cancer patients. Libraries were prepared by immunoSEQ multiplex PCR; TCRdb keeps only in-frame clonotypes and omits some of them. The sample contains about 120,000 clones, about 89% of which appear only once. The source material was blood. These receptors originate from a man in his forties or fifties in good health.

The chain joins TRBV27 to TRBJ1-5, with 10 bases identical to TRBD1. The CDR3 runs to 17 residues. The germline V gene encodes CDR1 MNHEY and CDR2 SMNVEV (reference sequence). V gave up 6 bases and J gave up 0 bases; unmatched junction bases: 8. The CDR3 DNA follows: TGTGCCAGCAGGACCGGGACAGGGGCCTATAGCAATCAGCCCCAGCATTTT. It translates to CASRTGTGAYSNQPQHF.

The V and J genes are TRBV7-9 and TRBJ1-1; 11 nucleotides align to TRBD1. The V gene's germline CDR1 is SEHNR and CDR2 FQNEAQ (reference sequence). Trimming at V came to 4 bases and at J to 4 bases, leaving 8 bases not matched to a gene. CDR3 length: 16 amino acids. CDR3 DNA sequence: TGTGCCAGCAGCTCGCCACTCGGGACAGGGGGCACTGAAGCTTTCTTT. The encoded protein is CASSSPLGTGGTEAFF.

V is TRBV3-1 (or the pseudogene TRBV3-2) and J is TRBJ1-2, with D perhaps matching TRBD1 (6 bases). Deletions cut 0 bases from V and 1 base from J, with 15 bases between. Germline CDR1 and CDR2: LGHDT and YNNKEL (reference sequence). The CDR3 loop spans 17 amino acids. CDR3 sequence reads: CASSQDVSGAFNYGYTF. CDR3 sequence (DNA): TGTGCCAGCAGCCAAGATGTGTCGGGGGCCTTTAACTATGGCTACACCTTC.

The chain employs TRBV5-8 and TRBJ2-3; D gene unclear. Germline V lookup: CDR1 SGHTS, CDR2 YDEGEE. The CDR3 length is 14 residues. The ends were cut back, 7 bases at V and 0 bases at J, with 12 bases in the middle. Here the CDR3 DNA reads TGTGCCAGCCCTTCCCAGCGAAGCACAGATACGCAGTATTTT. Translated: CASPSQRSTDTQYF. The full variable domain, rest sourced from reference TRBV5-8 and TRBJ2-3, is EAGVTQSPTHLIKTRGQQATLRCSPISGHTSVYWYQQALGLGLQFLLWYDEGEERNRGNFPPRFSGRQFPNYSSELNVNALELEDSALYLCASPSQRSTDTQYFGPGTRLTVL.

J is TRBJ1-5 and V is TRBV6-6, with 11 positions matching TRBD1. This CDR3 has 15 residues. Germline V gene lookup returns CDR1 MNHNY and CDR2 SVGAGI (reference sequence). Trimming cost V 4 bases and J 3 bases; bases outside gene matches: 2. The CDR3 coding sequence is TGTGCCAGCAGTTGGACAGGGGGCCTCAATCAGCCCCAGCATTTT. Amino acids: CASSWTGGLNQPQHF.

CDR3 nucleotides: TGTGCCAGCAGCCGACGACAGGGGGCCTATGGCTACACCTTC. Translated: CASSRRQGAYGYTF. The V call is TRBV11-2, the J call TRBJ1-2; TRBD1 matches at 10 bases. Germline V gene sequence: CDR1 SGHAT, CDR2 FQNNGV. The CDR3 extends over 14 amino acids. The junction had 4 bases not matched to a gene; V was cut back by 5 bases and J by 4 bases.

The V and J genes are TRBV5-5 and TRBJ1-6; D might be TRBD1 (5 bases). The CDR3 is made up of 15 amino acids. Trimming shortened V by 3 bases and J by 6 bases, and 13 bases separated the two germline ends. In germline, CDR1 is SGHKS, CDR2 YYEKEE (reference sequence). The CDR3 sequence is CASSWGTGSNSPLHF. The CDR3 nucleotides read TGTGCCAGCAGCTGGGGCACGGGTAGTAATTCACCCCTCCACTTT.

The rearrangement joins TRBV30 to TRBJ2-5; 7 nucleotides match TRBD2. Unmatched junction bases numbered 4, after V lost 4 bases and J lost 5 bases. From germline, CDR1 is GTSNPN and CDR2 SVGIG (reference sequence). The CDR3 is 12 residues long. CDR3 sequence: CAWMRGGETQYF. Here the CDR3 DNA reads TGTGCCTGGATGAGGGGAGGGGAGACCCAGTACTTC.

This chain uses TRBV5-1 with TRBJ1-2; D perhaps matches TRBD1 (5 bases). Trimming took off 2 bases at V and 6 bases at J, with 11 bases between the two ends. Germline V lookup: CDR1 SGHRS, CDR2 YFSETQ. The CDR3 loop spans 13 amino acids. The CDR3 region has the DNA TGCGCCAGCAGCTTTCAGGGACTTAATGGCTACACCTTC. Protein sequence: CASSFQGLNGYTF.

The V and J genes are TRBV27 and TRBJ1-6; D gene ambiguous. The CDR3 sequence is 12 residues long. The ends were cut back, 3 bases at V and 6 bases at J, with 3 bases in the middle. Germline V gene lookup returns CDR1 MNHEY and CDR2 SMNVEV (reference sequence). CDR3: CASSFRNSPLHF. CDR3 in DNA: TGTGCCAGCAGTTTCCGTAATTCACCCCTCCACTTT.

The V and J genes are TRBV6-5 and TRBJ1-1; unclear D gene. Trimming left V 8 bases short and J 1 base short, with 8 bases between. The CDR3 spans 12 residues. In germline, CDR1 is MNHEY, CDR2 SVGAGI. Written as DNA, the CDR3 is TGTGCCAGCCTCTCCTCGAACACTGAAGCTTTCTTT. This translates into CASLSSNTEAFF.

The chain employs TRBV4-2 and TRBJ2-1, with a weak D call TRBD1 (6 bases). The germline V gene has CDR1 LGHNA and CDR2 YNFKEQ. The V and J ends lost 2 bases and 1 base respectively, with 15 bases between them. The length of the CDR3 is 17 residues. CDR3 sequence: CASSQRGYAGSYNEQFF. For the CDR3, the DNA is TGTGCCAGCAGCCAAAGGGGGTATGCAGGGTCCTACAATGAGCAGTTCTTC.

The CDR3 reads CASSPTGNNQPQHF. The CDR3 DNA follows: TGTGCCAGTAGCCCCACAGGGAACAATCAGCCCCAGCATTTT. This chain joins TRBV19 and TRBJ1-5, with a possible D match to TRBD1 (6 bases). The CDR3 covers 14 residues. Germline-derived CDR1 and CDR2 are LNHDA and SQIVND (reference sequence). V lost 6 bases and J 3 bases, leaving 12 bases between the germline ends.

This chain uses TRBV7-2 with TRBJ2-1; 7 bases are shared with TRBD1. This CDR3 is built from 12 residues. Germline V gene data show CDR1 as SGHTA and CDR2 as FQGNSA. J was trimmed by 12 bases and V by 1 base; bases with no gene match: 3. CDR3 in DNA: TGTGCCAGCAGCTTAGAGACAGGGCGGCAGTTCTTC. This translates into CASSLETGRQFF. Looking up the rest from reference TRBV7-2 and TRBJ2-1 gives the full variable domain: GAGVSQSPSNKVTEKGKDVELRCDPISGHTALYWYRQSLGQGLEFLIYFQGNSAPDKSGLPSDRFSAERTGGSVSTLTIQRTQQEDSAVYLCASSLETGRQFFGPGTRLTVL.

V usage is TRBV29-1 and J usage is TRBJ1-1, with 12 positions matching TRBD1. V was clipped by 7 bases and J by 6 bases; unmatched bases: 6. CDR3 length equals 13 residues. Germline lookup yields CDR1 SQVTM and CDR2 ANQGSEA. The DNA for the CDR3 is TGCAGCGCCGCCGGGACAGGGGGCTCTGAAGCTTTCTTT. It yields the protein CSAAGTGGSEAFF.

The chain recombines TRBV7-8 with TRBJ1-1, with D possibly being TRBD1 (5 bases). This CDR3 spans 14 amino acids. V was trimmed by 3 bases and J by 2 bases, leaving 10 bases between them. The germline gives CDR1 SGHVS, CDR2 FQNEAQ. The CDR3 nucleotides read TGTGCCAGCAGCTTGGGGACTAGCAACACTGAAGCTTTCTTT. It codes for CASSLGTSNTEAFF.

The chain recombines TRBV11-3 with TRBJ1-1; no reliable D call. The CDR3 has 14 residues. CDR1 and CDR2 (germline): SGHNT, YENEEA. V was clipped by 5 bases and J by 4 bases, with 14 bases between them. Here the CDR3 reads CASSPARHATEAFF. The CDR3, as DNA: TGTGCCAGCAGCCCCGCCCGACACGCCACTGAAGCTTTCTTT.

As for this clone: At the DNA level, this CDR3 is encoded by other sequences in the same sample as well. The V call is TRBV7-6, the J call TRBJ2-7, with 7 bases lining up with TRBD2. V shed 3 bases, J shed 0 bases, and the junction held 8 bases outside the gene matches. From germline, CDR1 is SGHVS and CDR2 FNYEAQ. The CDR3 extends over 16 amino acids. The CDR3 nucleotides are TGTGCCAGCAGCTTGACCGGGGGGTTGAGCTCCTACGAGCAGTACTTC. Translation gives CASSLTGGLSSYEQYF.

V gene TRBV6-5 combines with J gene TRBJ1-1; D is unresolved. This CDR3 has 12 amino acids. V was cut by 6 bases and J by 0 bases, with 5 bases left in between. Germline V gives CDR1 MNHEY, CDR2 SVGAGI. CDR3 residues: CASRWMNTEAFF. The CDR3 coding sequence is TGTGCCAGCAGGTGGATGAACACTGAAGCTTTCTTT.

CDR3: CASSYSPRGLNQPQHF. As DNA, the CDR3 is TGTGCCAGCAGTTACTCACCCAGGGGGCTCAATCAGCCCCAGCATTTT. The V call is TRBV6-2 or TRBV6-3, the J call TRBJ1-5, with 8 bases fitting TRBD1. Germline CDR1 reads MNHEY; CDR2 reads SVGEGT. The junction had 4 bases not matched to a gene; V was cut back by 0 bases and J by 3 bases. This CDR3 spans 16 amino acids.